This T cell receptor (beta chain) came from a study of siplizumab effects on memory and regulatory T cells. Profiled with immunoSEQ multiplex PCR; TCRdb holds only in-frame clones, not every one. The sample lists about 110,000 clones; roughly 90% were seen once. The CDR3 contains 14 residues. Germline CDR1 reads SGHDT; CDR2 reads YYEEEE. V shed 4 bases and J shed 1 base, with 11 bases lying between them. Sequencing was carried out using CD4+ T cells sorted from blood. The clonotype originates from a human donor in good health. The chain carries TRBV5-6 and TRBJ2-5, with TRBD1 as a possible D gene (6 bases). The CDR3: CASSQGIPQETQYF. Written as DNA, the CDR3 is TGTGCCAGCAGCCAGGGGATACCCCAAGAGACCCAGTACTTC.